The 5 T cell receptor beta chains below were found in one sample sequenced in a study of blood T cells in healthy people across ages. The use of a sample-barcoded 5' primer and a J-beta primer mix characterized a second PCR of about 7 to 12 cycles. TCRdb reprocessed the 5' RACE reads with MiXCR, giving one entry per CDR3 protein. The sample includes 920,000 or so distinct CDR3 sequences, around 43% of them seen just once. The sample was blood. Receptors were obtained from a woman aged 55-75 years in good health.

In DNA form, the CDR3 reads TGTGCCAGCAGCTACCGGGACAGGGGCCACGAGCAGTACTTC. Its protein product is CASSYRDRGHEQYF. The V and J genes are TRBV7-8 and TRBJ2-7, with 10 bases lining up with TRBD1. Germline V gives CDR1 SGHVS, CDR2 FQNEAQ. The CDR3 contains 14 residues. V shed 4 bases and J 5 bases; nucleotides not matched to a gene: 5.

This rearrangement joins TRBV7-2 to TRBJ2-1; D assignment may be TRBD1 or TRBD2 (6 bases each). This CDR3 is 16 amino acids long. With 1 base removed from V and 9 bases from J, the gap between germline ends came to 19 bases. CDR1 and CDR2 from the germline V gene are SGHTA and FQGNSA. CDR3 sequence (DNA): TGTGCCAGCAGCTTAGACGGGAGAGGTTTCAGGGGTGAGCAGTTCTTC. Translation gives CASSLDGRGFRGEQFF.

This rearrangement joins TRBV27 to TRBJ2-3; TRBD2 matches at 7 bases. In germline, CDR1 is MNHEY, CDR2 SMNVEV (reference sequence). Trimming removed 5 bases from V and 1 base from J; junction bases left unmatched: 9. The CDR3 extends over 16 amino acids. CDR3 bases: TGTGCCAGCAGTATCGGACTAGTCTCCCGCACAGATACGCAGTATTTT. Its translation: CASSIGLVSRTDTQYF.

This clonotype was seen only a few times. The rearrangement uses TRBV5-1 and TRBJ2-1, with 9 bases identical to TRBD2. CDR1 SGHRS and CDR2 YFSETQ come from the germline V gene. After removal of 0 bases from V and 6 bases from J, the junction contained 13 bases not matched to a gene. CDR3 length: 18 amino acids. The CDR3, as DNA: TGCGCCAGCAGCTTGGTATCATCGACTAGCGGCCGATCCAATGAGCAGTTCTTC. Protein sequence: CASSLVSSTSGRSNEQFF.

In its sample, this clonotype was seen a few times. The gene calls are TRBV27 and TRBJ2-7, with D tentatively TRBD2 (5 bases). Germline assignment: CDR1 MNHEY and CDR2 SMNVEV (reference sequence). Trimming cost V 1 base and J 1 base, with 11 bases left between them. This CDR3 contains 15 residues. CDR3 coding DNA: TGTGCCAGCAGTTTATTGAGGGCCGGGTCCTACGAGCAGTACTTC. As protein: CASSLLRAGSYEQYF.